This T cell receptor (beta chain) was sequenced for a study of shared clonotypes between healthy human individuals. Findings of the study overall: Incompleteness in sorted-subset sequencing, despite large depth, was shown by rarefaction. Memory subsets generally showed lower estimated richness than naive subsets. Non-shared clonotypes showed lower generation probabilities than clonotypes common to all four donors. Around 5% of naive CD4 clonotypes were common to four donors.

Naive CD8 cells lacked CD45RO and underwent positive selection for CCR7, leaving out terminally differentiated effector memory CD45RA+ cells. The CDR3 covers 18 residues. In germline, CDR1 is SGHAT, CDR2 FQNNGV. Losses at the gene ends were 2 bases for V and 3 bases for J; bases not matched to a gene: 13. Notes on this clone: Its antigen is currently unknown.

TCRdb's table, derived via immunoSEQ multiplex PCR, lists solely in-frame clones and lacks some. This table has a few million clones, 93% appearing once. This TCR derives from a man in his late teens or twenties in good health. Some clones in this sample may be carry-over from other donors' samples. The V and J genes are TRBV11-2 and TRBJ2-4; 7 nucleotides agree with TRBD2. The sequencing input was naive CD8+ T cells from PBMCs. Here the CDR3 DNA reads TGTGCCAGCAGCTTATGGGTTGGGCGGGAGCGCCACAAAAACATTCAGTACTTC. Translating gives CASSLWVGRERHKNIQYF. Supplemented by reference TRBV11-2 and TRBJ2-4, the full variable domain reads EAGVAQSPRYKIIEKRQSVAFWCNPISGHATLYWYQQILGQGPKLLIQFQNNGVVDDSQLPKDRFSAERLKGVDSTLKIQPAKLEDSAVYLCASSLWVGRERHKNIQYFGAGTRLSVL.